This T cell receptor (beta chain) was observed in a study of blood T cell repertoires in COVID-19 (dated by TCRdb to about 2020). Context from the whole study: Samples from collaborators originated in the United States, Italy and Spain and spanned both the acute and convalescent phases of COVID-19. The material from the prospective study consisted of cDNA or gDNA derived from T cells, B-cell-depleted T cells, or PBMCs. Deeply sampled blood TCRbeta repertoires from subjects exposed to, actively infected with, or recovered from COVID-19 were included in the dataset. The repertoires were released in a freely available public database intended as a resource for research on the immune response to SARS-CoV-2. Samples were obtained from the ongoing ImmuneRACE study (first 160 participants) and from 1,000 to 1,500 subjects provided by 6 global collaborators. A de-identified subject ID, COVID-19 status, age in years and sex were almost always included in the sample metadata. Where available, HLA class I and class II types were obtained from metadata supplied by the sample provider rather than from assay-based typing.

A word on this clone: The antigen this receptor binds is unknown. No much larger clone is present one base from it, and per-base qualities are unavailable.

Trimming accounts for 3 bases at V and 5 bases at J, while the number of junction bases matched to no gene is 7. The germline V gene specifies MDHEN as CDR1 and SYDVKM as CDR2. Its CDR3 holds 15 amino acids, cysteine through phenylalanine. The entry retains the CDR3 DNA only, 45 bases that are in frame from base 1. Participants in the prospective study were enrolled through a virtual design, were aged about 18 to 100 years, and lived in roughly 24 United States geographic areas. In the prospective study, participants were assigned to cohorts based on the clinical history participants reported in a screening survey and a study questionnaire. Recovered participants in ImmuneRACE Cohort 3 were defined as having two consecutive negative NP/OP PCR tests, clearance from a healthcare professional, or resolution of symptoms. Mobile phlebotomists in the prospective study collected whole blood, serum and a nasopharyngeal or oropharyngeal swab from every participant. Prospective study participants could optionally give additional blood draws and questionnaires over an approximately 2-month period. Before DNA extraction, prospective study blood samples were shipped either frozen or at room temperature.

TCRbeta CDR3 regions were amplified from genomic DNA by means of the immunoSEQ Assay, a bias-controlled multiplex PCR. For the original study's pipeline: Nucleated cell counts per sample were estimated from amplification of reference gene primers within the assay. To quantify the absolute abundance of each unique TCRbeta CDR3 rearrangement, sequence reads were collapsed and filtered. Productive Simpson clonality was computed per sample as the square root of Simpson's diversity index over productive rearrangements. The table comes from immuneACCESS by way of TCRdb, which keeps in-frame sequences with V and J called. Part of the clones is missing from these tables; in studies checked, under half for an unresolved V gene and the rest for unknown reasons. V, J and clone size are those of that table, while D and trimming were read from the DNA. For this sample the table gives more than 250,000 clones, of which 86% were detected only once. The ten largest clones capture about 10% of the sample.

Paper-wide results and their limitations: The amount of clinical and demographic metadata varied by source and participant and was provided uncurated.

The sequenced sample was PBMCs or T cells enriched from blood (not recorded which). The receptor comes from a woman aged 18-29 years who had recovered from COVID-19. The V and J genes are TRBV28 and TRBJ2-1, with 7 central nucleotides matching TRBD2. The DNA sequence reads TGTGCCAGCAGTTTCCGCGGGAGTCATCACAATGAGCAGTTCTTC. Its translation is CASSFRGSHHNEQFF.